This T cell receptor beta chain is from a study of identical twins. MiXCR, applied by TCRdb to the 5' RACE reads, yields one record per CDR3 protein. This sample has roughly 1.6 million distinct CDR3 sequences, with 25% to 35% found just once. This clonotype turned up a few times. What was sequenced was cord blood. This TCR came from a newborn girl in good health.

The CDR3 DNA sequence: TGTGCCACCATCCCGGGGGGGTCGTACCAAGAGACCCAGTACTTC. This codes for CATIPGGSYQETQYF. The chain combines TRBV15 with TRBJ2-5; 8 positions match TRBD2. This CDR3 contains 15 residues. V lost 7 bases, J lost 0 bases, and 7 bases stayed unmatched. Germline V gene sequence: CDR1 LNHNV, CDR2 YYDKDF (reference sequence). Full variable domain (outside the CDR3, taken from reference TRBV15 and TRBJ2-5): DAMVIQNPRYQVTQFGKPVTLSCSQTLNHNVMYWYQQKSSQAPKLLFHYYDKDFNNEADTPDNFQSRRPNTSFCFLDIRSPGLGDTAMYLCATIPGGSYQETQYFGPGTRLLVL.